This T cell receptor beta chain was captured in a study of spatial heterogeneity in lung cancer. TCRdb fed the 5' RACE reads into MiXCR, producing one record per CDR3 protein. The repertoire holds roughly 120,000 distinct CDR3 sequences, with 9.5% to 15% as singletons. Trimming took 2 bases from V and 7 from J, leaving 12 bases between them. This CDR3 spans 13 amino acids. Germline loops: CDR1 LGHNA, CDR2 YSLEER. This clonotype was detected many times. Time point defined: blood at routine non-recurrence follow-up after resection. Whole RNA from tumor, nontumor lung or frozen PBMC was sequenced unsorted.

Sample: PBMCs, taken at follow-up. The TCR was taken from a male donor with early-stage non-small cell lung cancer. The V gene is TRBV4-3, the J gene TRBJ2-7; D gene uncertain. In DNA, the CDR3 is TGCGCCAGCAGCCAAACCACCCGAAATGAGCAGTACTTC. Translated: CASSQTTRNEQYF.